A single sample is the source of the 29 T cell receptor beta chains below, sequenced in a study of cytomegalovirus exposure and HLA in healthy donors. It was with 60 Vbeta and 13 Jbeta primers that the PCR ran. The assay was immunoSEQ multiplex PCR, and TCRdb's table has in-frame clones only and misses some. Among more than 75,000 clones listed, 70% to 80% were seen once. The sequencing sample was made of PBMCs. These receptors came from a woman in her forties in good health and CMV-seropositive.

This clone was observed a single time. The genes are TRBV30 and TRBJ1-4; D perhaps matches TRBD1 (6 bases). Germline V gene lookup returns CDR1 GTSNPN and CDR2 SVGIG (reference sequence). Trimming removed 1 base from V and 5 bases from J, with 11 bases in between. The CDR3 is 14 residues long. The chain's CDR3 is CAWSGWTANEKLFF. DNA of the CDR3: TGTGCCTGGAGTGGATGGACAGCAAATGAAAAACTGTTTTTT.

The chain carries TRBV9 and TRBJ2-1; 9 bases are shared with TRBD2. Germline-derived CDR1 and CDR2 are SGDLS and YYNGEE. The V and J ends lost 3 bases and 4 bases, in that order; junction bases with no gene match: 8. The CDR3 contains 16 residues. The CDR3 here is CASSAGLAGTYNEQFF. CDR3 DNA sequence: TGTGCCAGCAGCGCCGGGCTAGCGGGAACGTACAATGAGCAGTTCTTC.

This clone was seen a handful of times. The chain links TRBV5-1 to TRBJ2-1; 7 bases match TRBD1. The V and J ends lost 4 bases and 4 bases, in that order; junction bases with no gene match: 23. Germline loops: CDR1 SGHRS, CDR2 YFSETQ. The CDR3 loop spans 20 amino acids. The CDR3 coding sequence is TGCGCCAGCAGCCTATTACAGGGGAGTGGTAGCCTTAGAGTATACAATGAGCAGTTCTTC. It encodes CASSLLQGSGSLRVYNEQFF.

The gene calls are TRBV9 and TRBJ2-3; 9 nucleotides line up with TRBD2. V lost 4 bases to trimming and J lost 3 bases; unmatched junction nucleotides: 30. This CDR3 is built from 23 residues. CDR1 and CDR2 from the germline V gene are SGDLS and YYNGEE. The DNA of the CDR3 is TGTGCCAGCAGCACCTCCCCGTCGCTAGCGGGACGGGGGGAACGTCATGAGACAGATACGCAGTATTTT. This translates into CASSTSPSLAGRGERHETDTQYF.

The chain carries TRBV6-5 and TRBJ2-7; 8 nucleotides agree with TRBD1. After removal of 4 bases from V and 3 bases from J, the junction contained 11 bases not matched to a gene. This CDR3 contains 16 residues. The V gene's germline CDR1 is MNHEY and CDR2 SVGAGI. DNA of the CDR3: TGTGCCAGCAGTTCACTCAGGACAGGGAAAAGCTACGAGCAGTACTTC. Translated: CASSSLRTGKSYEQYF.

V and J are TRBV4-2 and TRBJ2-2; D may be TRBD2 (6 bases). The CDR3 has 16 amino acids. CDR1 and CDR2 (germline): LGHNA, YNFKEQ. V was pared by 0 bases and J by 8 bases, with 16 bases between. CDR3 in amino acids: CASSQDGGDFGGELFF. CDR3 DNA sequence: TGTGCCAGCAGCCAAGACGGAGGGGACTTCGGGGGGGAGCTGTTTTTT.

This clone was seen only once. The chain has TRBV30 and TRBJ1-2; TRBD1 matches 7 bases. With V trimmed by 6 bases and J by 3 bases, 10 bases remained unmatched. There are 14 residues in the CDR3. Germline V lookup: CDR1 GTSNPN, CDR2 SVGIG (reference sequence). This chain's CDR3 is CACLEGARDYGYTF. The CDR3 DNA sequence: TGTGCCTGCCTGGAGGGGGCGCGCGACTATGGCTACACCTTC.

The chain is built from TRBV9 and TRBJ2-2; D unresolved. CDR1 is SGDLS, CDR2 YYNGEE, per germline. The V end lost 0 bases, the J end lost 4 bases, and 10 bases lay between the germline ends. This CDR3 has 15 residues. CDR3 amino acids: CASSVGGSPTGELFF. The CDR3 DNA reads as TGTGCCAGCAGCGTAGGAGGTAGCCCCACCGGGGAGCTGTTTTTT.

The V call is TRBV10-2, the J call TRBJ2-5; D gene unclear. The V end was cut by 6 bases, the J end by 2 bases, with 13 bases between. This CDR3 is built from 14 residues. Per germline, CDR1 WSHSY and CDR2 SAAADI. CDR3 bases: TGCGCCAGCAGCGACGGTAGGAGACAAGAGACCCAGTACTTC. Its protein product is CASSDGRRQETQYF.

The chain uses TRBV7-9 and TRBJ2-7; 10 nucleotides line up with TRBD1. CDR1 is SEHNR and CDR2 is FQNEAQ in the germline V gene (reference sequence). V lost 6 bases, J lost 2 bases, and 7 bases stayed unmatched. The CDR3 covers 15 residues. The CDR3 sequence: CASSSQGQGTYEQYF. The DNA of the CDR3 is TGTGCCAGCAGTTCCCAGGGACAGGGGACCTACGAGCAGTACTTC.

The V gene is TRBV15, the J gene TRBJ1-1; maybe TRBD1 (5 bases). In germline, CDR1 is LNHNV, CDR2 YYDKDF (reference sequence). The V end was cut by 5 bases, the J end by 11 bases, with 21 bases between. This CDR3 is built from 14 residues. The CDR3 nucleotides read TGTGCCACCAGCGGGGGGGGGACGGCCGGGCGTGCTTTCTTT. It codes for CATSGGGTAGRAFF.

The DNA of the CDR3 is TGTGCCAGCAGCCCAACAGAGAATCAGCCCCAGCATTTT. Its translation is CASSPTENQPQHF. The rearrangement joins TRBV5-8 to TRBJ1-5, with D unclear. V was shortened by 4 bases and J by 4 bases, with 9 bases between the two germline ends. CDR3 length: 13 residues. Germline V gene sequence: CDR1 SGHTS, CDR2 YDEGEE.

This clone showed up just a few times. The rearrangement uses TRBV7-9 and TRBJ1-1; 8 bases agree with TRBD1. Germline V gene lookup returns CDR1 SEHNR and CDR2 FQNEAQ (reference sequence). The CDR3 consists of 13 residues. The J segment lost 11 bases and the V segment lost 4 bases, leaving 9 bases of the junction unmatched. Here the CDR3 DNA reads TGTGCCAGCAGCTCAAGACAGGGGATGGGTGCTTTCTTT. Translated: CASSSRQGMGAFF.

This sequence joins TRBV9 and TRBJ1-2; D remains ambiguous. The germline CDR1 and CDR2 sequences are SGDLS and YYNGEE. CDR3 length: 13 residues. With 4 bases removed from V and 11 bases from J, the gap between germline ends came to 18 bases. The CDR3 loop is CASSKRPASSYTF. CDR3 coding DNA: TGTGCCAGCAGCAAGCGACCGGCATCTAGTTACACCTTC.

This chain joins TRBV6-5 and TRBJ2-1; tentative D call: TRBD2 (5 bases). Trimming stripped 5 bases from V and 9 bases from J, with 20 bases between. Germline V gives CDR1 MNHEY, CDR2 SVGAGI. This CDR3 has 15 amino acids. The CDR3 bases are TGTGCCAGCAGTCAGCTATCTGACGGGATAAGTGAGCAGTTCTTC. Its protein product is CASSQLSDGISEQFF.

The genes are TRBV18 and TRBJ1-1; D unclear. The ends were cut back, 1 base at V and 3 bases at J, with 15 bases in the middle. Germline loops: CDR1 KGHSH, CDR2 LQKENI. The CDR3 has 16 amino acids. CDR3 bases: TGTGCCAGCTCACCACGGTCTAGGAGAACATACACTGAAGCTTTCTTT. It yields the protein CASSPRSRRTYTEAFF.

The chain employs TRBV6-5 and TRBJ2-5, with D perhaps TRBD2 (5 bases). The J call may be wrong; the DNA end is better matched by TRBJ2-7. The CDR3 length is 16 residues. Germline V gives CDR1 MNHEY, CDR2 SVGAGI. The CDR3 DNA is TGTGCCAGCAGTTACTCGATTTCTGGCGGGTACTACGAGCAGTACTTC. It codes for CASSYSISGGYYEQYF.

The chain employs TRBV9 and TRBJ1-5; D may be TRBD1 (6 bases). Germline V gives CDR1 SGDLS, CDR2 YYNGEE. Trimming stripped 6 bases from V and 0 bases from J, with 13 bases between. This CDR3 spans 15 amino acids. CDR3 coding DNA: TGTGCCAGCAACTTAGGACAGAATAGCAATCAGCCCCAGCATTTT. Amino acid sequence: CASNLGQNSNQPQHF.

V is TRBV15 and J is TRBJ2-1; 11 bases are a match to TRBD2. V was clipped by 3 bases and J by 3 bases; unmatched bases: 7. CDR3 length: 17 residues. Per the germline V gene, CDR1 is LNHNV and CDR2 is YYDKDF (reference sequence). Here the CDR3 reads CATSSTGLAEIYNEQFF. The CDR3 DNA sequence: TGTGCCACCAGCAGTACGGGACTAGCGGAGATCTACAATGAGCAGTTCTTC.

This clone appeared a single time. One end of the junction does not line up with germline, which may come from a read error. V usage is TRBV6-1 and J usage is TRBJ1-1, with 7 bases identical to TRBD1. The CDR3 is made up of 14 amino acids. Germline CDR1 and CDR2: MNHNS and SASEGT. CDR3 region: CASIERGRESGAFF. The DNA of the CDR3 is TGTGCCAGCATTGAAAGGGGGCGAGAGTCTGGCGCTTTCTTT.

The V gene is TRBV5-1, the J gene TRBJ1-1, with a tentative D call TRBD1 (5 bases). The V gene lost 0 bases and the J gene lost 4 bases, with 10 bases spanning the gap. Germline-derived CDR1 and CDR2 are SGHRS and YFSETQ. The CDR3 length is 14 residues. CDR3 residues: CASSLVGGGTEAFF. CDR3 coding DNA: TGCGCCAGCAGCTTGGTTGGGGGGGGCACTGAAGCTTTCTTT. The full variable domain, rest sourced from reference TRBV5-1 and TRBJ1-1, is KAGVTQTPRYLIKTRGQQVTLSCSPISGHRSVSWYQQTPGQGLQFLFEYFSETQRNKGNFPGRFSGRQFSNSRSEMNVSTLELGDSALYLCASSLVGGGTEAFFGQGTRLTVV.

The J gene is TRBJ1-5, the V gene TRBV19; 9 bases are a match to TRBD1. Germline V lookup: CDR1 LNHDA, CDR2 SQIVND (reference sequence). V lost 7 bases and J lost 2; bases outside the gene matches: 15. The CDR3 loop spans 18 amino acids. The CDR3 DNA sequence: TGTGCCAGTACTAAACCGGGACAGGGAAAAAAGGGCAATCAGCCCCAGCATTTT. Translation gives CASTKPGQGKKGNQPQHF.

This rearrangement joins TRBV19 to TRBJ1-3; 8 positions agree with TRBD1. The CDR3 extends over 14 amino acids. The germline V gene encodes CDR1 LNHDA and CDR2 SQIVND (reference sequence). J was trimmed by 4 bases and V by 6 bases; bases with no gene match: 5. CDR3 bases: TGTGCCAGTAGAGTACAGGGGGGAGGAAACACCATATATTTT. It yields the protein CASRVQGGGNTIYF. Drawing the rest from reference TRBV19 and TRBJ1-3, the complete variable domain is DGGITQSPKYLFRKEGQNVTLSCEQNLNHDAMYWYRQDPGQGLRLIYYSQIVNDFQKGDIAEGYSVSREKKESFPLTVTSAQKNPTAFYLCASRVQGGGNTIYFGEGSWLTVV.

This chain connects TRBV2 to TRBJ1-1; D remains unclear. V was shortened by 11 bases and J by 0 bases, with 10 bases between the two germline ends. CDR1 and CDR2 from the germline V gene are SNHLY and FYNNEI. This CDR3 has 12 amino acids. CDR3 sequence: CAFLSMNTEAFF. In DNA form, the CDR3 reads TGTGCCTTCCTATCGATGAACACTGAAGCTTTCTTT.

The J gene is TRBJ2-7, the V gene TRBV6-5, with 8 bases aligning to TRBD2. This CDR3 has 15 residues. V shed 2 bases and J 3 bases; nucleotides not matched to a gene: 6. CDR1 is MNHEY, CDR2 SVGAGI, per germline. CDR3 nucleotide sequence: TGTGCCAGCAGTTACGTGGCGGGGGGAGACTACGAGCAGTACTTC. Protein product: CASSYVAGGDYEQYF.

The gene calls are TRBV4-1 and TRBJ2-2, with 8 positions matching TRBD1. The CDR3 length is 14 residues. V was clipped by 6 bases and J by 5 bases; unmatched bases: 5. Germline V gene data show CDR1 as MGHRA and CDR2 as YSYEKL. CDR3 region: CASRSDRGTGELFF. The CDR3 DNA reads TGCGCCAGCAGATCCGACAGGGGAACCGGGGAGCTGTTTTTT.

This chain connects TRBV28 to TRBJ2-1; D ambiguous. Looked up from germline, CDR1 is MDHEN and CDR2 is SYDVKM. The CDR3 is made up of 14 amino acids. The germline V and J ends were trimmed by 2 bases and 3 bases, with 8 bases remaining between them. The CDR3 nucleotides are TGTGCCAGCAGTTTAACCCGACTCTACAATGAGCAGTTCTTC. Translated, it gives CASSLTRLYNEQFF.

This clone has more than one count but fewer than ten. V gene TRBV4-3 combines with J gene TRBJ1-1; unclear D gene. Germline-derived CDR1 and CDR2 are LGHNA and YSLEER. CDR3 size: 14 residues. The V and J ends lost 3 bases and 1 base respectively, with 9 bases between them. Here the CDR3 DNA reads TGCGCCAGCAGCCACCTGCGGGAGAACACTGAAGCTTTCTTT. This gives the protein CASSHLRENTEAFF.

The chain recombines TRBV19 with TRBJ2-3, with D perhaps matching TRBD2 (5 bases). Trimming stripped 6 bases from V and 2 bases from J, with 15 bases between. There are 15 residues in the CDR3. Germline CDR1 is LNHDA and CDR2 is SQIVND (reference sequence). The CDR3, as DNA: TGTGCCAGTAGCGCTACTTCGGGGTCCACAGATACGCAGTATTTT. Its protein is CASSATSGSTDTQYF. The variable domain in full, completed from reference TRBV19 and TRBJ2-3, reads DGGITQSPKYLFRKEGQNVTLSCEQNLNHDAMYWYRQDPGQGLRLIYYSQIVNDFQKGDIAEGYSVSREKKESFPLTVTSAQKNPTAFYLCASSATSGSTDTQYFGPGTRLTVL.